The 12 T cell receptor beta chains presented below share a single source sample, sequenced in a study of cytomegalovirus exposure and HLA in healthy donors. PCR amplification relied on 60 Vbeta primers (plus 13 Jbeta primers). Data came from immunoSEQ multiplex PCR; TCRdb stores just in-frame clones and leaves some out. The sample records around 150,000 clones, approximately 86% being singletons. Sequences were obtained from PBMCs. These receptors were collected from a woman between 18 and 30 years old in good health and CMV-seronegative.

The chain uses TRBV28 and TRBJ1-1; 9 bases map to TRBD1. With V trimmed by 6 bases and J by 5 bases, 7 bases remained unmatched. This CDR3 has 14 amino acids. Germline V gives CDR1 MDHEN, CDR2 SYDVKM. CDR3 sequence: CASSTGGARTEAFF. As DNA, the CDR3 is TGTGCCAGCAGCACAGGGGGCGCGAGGACTGAAGCTTTCTTT. The variable domain in full, completed from reference TRBV28 and TRBJ1-1, reads DVKVTQSSRYLVKRTGEKVFLECVQDMDHENMFWYRQDPGLGLRLIYFSYDVKMKEKGDIPEGYSVSREKKERFSLILESASTNQTSMYLCASSTGGARTEAFFGQGTRLTVV.

The chain is built from TRBV7-8 and TRBJ1-5; TRBD1 matches at 9 bases. The CDR3 is 14 residues long. Trimming removed 3 bases from V and 7 bases from J; junction bases left unmatched: 4. Germline V CDR1 and CDR2: SGHVS, FQNEAQ. For the CDR3, the DNA is TGTGCCAGCAGCTTTTGGGACAGGGCCCAGCCCCAGCATTTT. As protein: CASSFWDRAQPQHF.

The chain links TRBV27 to TRBJ2-5, with D uncertain. The DNA matches TRBJ2-7 better at its end, which makes the J call doubtful. CDR1 is MNHEY, CDR2 SMNVEV, per germline (reference sequence). This CDR3 has 13 residues. In DNA, the CDR3 is TGTGCCAGCAGTTCCCTCCCCGCCCACGAGCAGTACTTC. Translated, it gives CASSSLPAHEQYF.

The chain is built from TRBV9 and TRBJ2-7; TRBD1 matches at 9 bases. The V and J ends lost 2 bases and 2 bases, in that order; junction bases with no gene match: 2. The CDR3 consists of 14 residues. CDR1 is SGDLS and CDR2 is YYNGEE in the germline V gene. Written as DNA, the CDR3 is TGTGCCAGCAGCGTCGGGACAGGGACCTACGAGCAGTACTTC. It specifies CASSVGTGTYEQYF.

This chain joins TRBV9 and TRBJ2-1, with TRBD2 identical over 9 bases. Germline lookup yields CDR1 SGDLS and CDR2 YYNGEE. This CDR3 region has 19 residues. The V and J ends lost 4 bases and 9 bases, in that order; junction bases with no gene match: 23. The CDR3 region has the DNA TGTGCCAGCAGCTTATTTCCCGGGGGGCGGGAGGGCCTTCTCGGTGAGCAGTTCTTC. Translating it yields CASSLFPGGREGLLGEQFF.

The V gene is TRBV27, the J gene TRBJ2-2, with D perhaps TRBD1 (6 bases). Germline CDR1 is MNHEY and CDR2 is SMNVEV (reference sequence). V was cut by 6 bases and J by 7 bases, with 18 bases left in between. The CDR3 is 15 residues long. In DNA, the CDR3 is TGTGCCAGCAGCCAGCGAACAGGGATAAACGGGGAGCTGTTTTTT. Amino acid sequence: CASSQRTGINGELFF.

The chain joins TRBV2 to TRBJ2-3; a weak D match, TRBD2 (7 bases). The V end lost 3 bases, the J end lost 0 bases, and 16 bases lay between the germline ends. The CDR3 is made up of 17 amino acids. The germline V gene has CDR1 SNHLY and CDR2 FYNNEI. In nucleotides, the CDR3 is TGTGCCAGCAGTGAGGGGGGGCAAGCCCGTAGCACAGATACGCAGTATTTT. This encodes CASSEGGQARSTDTQYF.

This CDR3 reads CASSIDLWGWTEAFF. For the CDR3, the DNA is TGTGCCAGTAGTATAGATCTGTGGGGCTGGACTGAAGCTTTCTTT. This sequence joins TRBV19 and TRBJ1-1, with D perhaps TRBD1 (5 bases). CDR3 length: 15 amino acids. The V end lost 0 bases, the J end lost 5 bases, and 13 bases lay between the germline ends. The germline V gene encodes CDR1 LNHDA and CDR2 SQIVND (reference sequence).

This clone is a singleton in its sample. The J gene is TRBJ1-6, the V gene TRBV6-1, with 9 bases matching TRBD1. The CDR3 totals 15 residues. Germline V gives CDR1 MNHNS, CDR2 SASEGT. Trimming cost V 4 bases and J 7 bases; bases outside gene matches: 5. The CDR3 spells CASSGQTGGNSPLHF. The CDR3 DNA sequence: TGTGCCAGCAGTGGACAGACAGGGGGGAATTCACCCCTCCACTTT.

This clone was detected once. The V call is TRBV28, the J call TRBJ2-2, with 7 nucleotides matching TRBD1. V was pared by 6 bases and J by 6 bases, with 10 bases of the junction left unmatched. Germline CDR1 MDHEN, CDR2 SYDVKM. The CDR3 totals 15 residues. The CDR3 DNA reads as TGTGCCAGCAGGAAACTCCGACAGGGCTCCGGGGAGCTGTTTTTT. This codes for CASRKLRQGSGELFF.

The genes are TRBV5-6 and TRBJ2-7; D is ambiguous. V gave up 1 base and J gave up 1 base, with 24 bases separating them. This CDR3 is 19 amino acids long. Germline CDR1 is SGHDT and CDR2 is YYEEEE. The CDR3 DNA reads as TGTGCCAGCAGCTTGCGCCTTCTAGGCAACCACGACGGTTCCTACGAGCAGTACTTC. This encodes CASSLRLLGNHDGSYEQYF.

The chain links TRBV30 to TRBJ2-5; 9 nucleotides align to TRBD1. Germline V CDR1 and CDR2: GTSNPN, SVGIG (reference sequence). Unmatched junction bases numbered 4, after V lost 3 bases and J lost 5 bases. The CDR3 covers 13 residues. The DNA for the CDR3 is TGTGCCTGGAGCTCCGGGACAGGGGAGACCCAGTACTTC. Translating gives CAWSSGTGETQYF.